This T cell receptor beta chain was captured in a study of blood T cells in healthy people across ages (dated by TCRdb to the mid-2010s). About the full investigation: In model experiments, roughly one uniquely barcoded TCR beta cDNA molecule per two T cells was captured by template switching. To track age-related changes in TCR beta repertoire diversity, the study relied on deep sequencing normalized with unique cDNA molecular identifiers. Donors were grouped into four age groups: young (average about 15 years), middle-aged (39), aged (roughly 67) and long-lived (approximately 82). Two additional independent replicas of 1 million unique cDNA reads from the same blood draw were analyzed for two donors (one aged 18 to 29 and one aged 80 or older). Beyond this particular receptor, the publication reports: Observed TCR beta diversity per million T cells fell roughly linearly with age, and a significant reduction was already apparent by age around 39. Conclusive comparison of naive and antigen-experienced compartments was prevented by the profiling of bulk unsorted PBMCs. Because the CMV infection status of the donors was unknown, age-related changes in expanded clonotypes may potentially have been confounded. The percentage of naive T cells measured by flow cytometry correlated strongly with observed TCR beta diversity. Estimates of total diversity based on one million sequenced T cells were considered lower bounds and underestimates. The long-lived group showed more naive CD4+ T cells, fewer expanded clones and increased TCR diversity than the aged group, suggesting age selection.

The method behind the library was 5' RACE. The instrument given in TCRdb is Illumina HiSeq 2500. A second PCR of roughly 7 to 11 cycles was performed with a sample-barcoded 5' primer and a J-beta primer mix. A unique molecular identifier was introduced onto each TCR beta cDNA molecule by a template-switch 5' adaptor carrying 12 random nucleotides. Each sample yielded at least 2.5 million CDR3-containing paired-end reads. First-strand cDNA synthesis was performed from all RNA using the Mint cDNA synthesis kit, with priming by a TRBC-specific oligonucleotide. Following uracil-DNA glycosylase treatment, all cDNA underwent a first 18-cycle PCR with the universal primers M1SS and BC2_uni_R. The study's processing was this. For normalization, 1 million high-quality reads were randomly selected from each sample, with every read carrying a distinct molecular identifier. Instead of being binned into consensus sequences, reads that shared molecular identifiers were thrown out. MiTCR, with a Q25 quality threshold and the strictest error-elimination algorithm, was used for CDR3 identification, clonotype clustering and error correction. A nonparametric unseen species model using Euler transformation provided a lower-bound estimate of total TCR beta diversity. TCRdb reanalyzed the raw reads on its own, using fastp at Q25 for trimming and MiXCR for clone calling, and kept in-frame beta chains. Here each entry gathers all rows of one CDR3 protein and keeps the most common genes and DNA. TCRdb's processing, not the authors' own work, is the source of the V and J calls. A total of around 1,000,000 distinct CDR3 sequences appear in this sample, under 30% of them only once. In total, the top ten clones hold 0.65% to 0.75% of the sample.

The donors were some 39 Caucasian individuals from Russia, aged roughly 6 to 100 years, who were systemically healthy. Each donor gave 8 to 10 milliliters of peripheral blood, drawn into EDTA-treated Vacutainer tubes. Ficoll-Paque density-gradient centrifugation was used to isolate PBMCs, with at least 6 million per sample. Trizol reagent was used to extract total RNA from the PBMCs, yielding at least 6 micrograms per sample. The percentages of naive CD45RAhigh/CD27high T cells were determined by flow cytometry on a PBMC aliquot from every donor. As concerns this clonotype: Its recognized antigen is unknown. No much larger clonotype is one base removed from it; base qualities were not supplied.

Relative to germline, V is 5 bases shorter and J is 4 bases shorter, with 20 bases between their ends. Its CDR3 holds 16 amino acids, cysteine through phenylalanine. Here the CDR3 DNA is all that survives: 48 bases in frame from base 1. In the germline V gene, CDR1 corresponds to SGHVS and CDR2 to FNYEAQ. These data were also reused for a study on T cells of mothers and their children. As the second study states: The donors were nine systemically healthy Caucasian individuals, made up of three mothers and their six children. cDNA synthesis consumed the entire amount of extracted RNA, loaded at around 1.5 ug RNA in each 15 ul reaction. In the second PCR, the M1S primer introduced both the sample barcodes and 2-4 random nucleotides. Each mother yielded over 9.5 million TCR beta CDR3 reads and each child 3 million or so reads. Thymic selection shapes the output of TCR recombination in a similar way in related and unrelated pairs, and inherited differences have a minor effect. Normalized repertoire overlap was always found to be slightly, but never significantly, higher in related mother-child pairs than in unrelated mother-child pairs. Persistent microchimeric T cell clones were not detected, at a sensitivity of about 100 clones per million clonotypes. To look for features that set related mother-child pairs apart from unrelated individuals, the researchers ran deep NGS to compare the TCR beta repertoires of mothers and children. Mothers averaged about 40 +/- 4 years of age and children averaged roughly 12 +/- 4 years. Libraries were sequenced on Illumina HiSeq 2000 with 100+100 nt paired-end reads after adapter ligation with NEBNext reagents. To avoid cross-contamination, the mother libraries and the child libraries were prepared a month apart and sequenced in separate runs. Each donor had between 500,000 and 2,000,000 distinct TCR beta clonotypes identified. Naive TCR beta clonotypes were estimated from low-frequency clonotypes matched to each donor's FACS-determined naive share, without sorting.

Sequencing used blood. The chain links TRBV7-6 with TRBJ1-1, with the D gene call left open. The sequence was collected from a girl aged 2 to 10 in good health. CDR3 reads: CASSLFGTSGGTEAFF. The bases read TGTGCCAGCAGCCTCTTCGGCACCTCCGGTGGCACTGAAGCTTTCTTT.